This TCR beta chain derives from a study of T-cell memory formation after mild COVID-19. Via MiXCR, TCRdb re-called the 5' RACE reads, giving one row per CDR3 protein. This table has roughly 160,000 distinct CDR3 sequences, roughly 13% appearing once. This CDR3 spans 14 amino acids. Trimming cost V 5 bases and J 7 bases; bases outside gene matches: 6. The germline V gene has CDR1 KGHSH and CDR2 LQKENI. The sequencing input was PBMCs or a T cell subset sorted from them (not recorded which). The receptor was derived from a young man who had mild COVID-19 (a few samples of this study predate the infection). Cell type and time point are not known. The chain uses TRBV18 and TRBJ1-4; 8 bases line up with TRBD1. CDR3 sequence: CASSSTGVFEKLFF. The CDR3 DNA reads TGTGCCAGCTCATCGACAGGGGTTTTTGAAAAACTGTTTTTT.